A selection of T cell receptor beta chains follows, all from one sample in a study of OX40 agonist ivuxolimab in advanced cancers. Profiling relied on immunoSEQ multiplex PCR, and the TCRdb table lists in-frame clones only, not all of them. The repertoire has approximately 88,000 clones, about 88% of them found once; the top ten carry 0.25% to 0.3%. This specimen consisted of CD4+ or CD8+ T cells sorted from blood, obtained in a trial of the OX40 agonist ivuxolimab. The receptors come from an adult with an advanced solid tumor such as melanoma, head and neck, liver or kidney cancer. The CDR3 runs from the conserved cysteine through the conserved F or W. The order of the fields is V gene, clone size, J gene, D gene, CDR3 protein, CDR3 DNA. A D gene is named only where the DNA matches it firmly. Where a row states a size, it is once, few, many or the class of an expanded clone; other rows omit it.

TRBV5-1	few	TRBJ2-5	.	CASSVGQPKETQYF	TGCGCCAGCAGCGTCGGACAGCCCAAAGAGACCCAGTACTTC
TRBV9	.	TRBJ2-7	TRBD1	CASSVASGQESSYEQYF	TGTGCCAGCAGCGTAGCTTCTGGACAGGAGTCTTCCTACGAGCAGTACTTC
TRBV6-5	.	TRBJ2-7	.	CASSDPGRAEQYF	TGTGCCAGCAGCGACCCCGGCAGGGCCGAGCAGTACTTC
TRBV5-8	.	TRBJ1-5	.	CASSLREPQHF	TGTGCCAGCAGCTTGAGGGAGCCCCAGCATTTT
TRBV5-6	few	TRBJ1-2	.	CASRGTRNMLYGYTF	TGTGCCAGCAGGGGGACCAGGAATATGCTCTATGGCTACACCTTC
TRBV15	.	TRBJ2-2	TRBD2	CATSRGFGLAGMDTGELFF	TGTGCCACCAGCAGAGGGTTTGGACTAGCGGGGATGGACACCGGGGAGCTGTTTTTT
TRBV18	.	TRBJ2-3	.	CASSSAGWTTSTDTQYF	TGTGCCAGCTCATCGGCCGGTTGGACAACTAGCACAGATACGCAGTATTTT
TRBV2	.	TRBJ2-7	TRBD1	CASSRDRDDYEQYF	TGTGCCAGCAGTCGGGACAGGGACGACTACGAGCAGTACTTC
TRBV2	.	TRBJ2-5	.	CASKKGRQQSWETQYF	TGTGCCAGCAAAAAAGGGCGGCAACAATCTTGGGAGACCCAGTACTTC
TRBV5-8	.	TRBJ1-1	.	CASSFPGRHTEAFF	TGTGCCAGCAGCTTTCCAGGGAGGCACACTGAAGCTTTCTTT
TRBV7-8	.	TRBJ1-1	TRBD1	CASSTGTGSLNTEAFF	TGTGCCAGCAGCACTGGGACAGGGTCCTTGAACACTGAAGCTTTCTTT
TRBV5-4	.	TRBJ2-3	TRBD2	CASSLAGLAGRGTDTQYF	TGTGCCAGCAGCTTGGCGGGACTAGCGGGGAGAGGGACAGATACGCAGTATTTT
TRBV9	.	TRBJ2-1	TRBD2	CASSVVSGGLNNEQFF	TGTGCCAGCAGCGTAGTTAGCGGGGGCCTTAACAATGAGCAGTTCTTC
TRBV6-5	.	TRBJ1-3	.	CASSYREGTIYF	TGTGCCAGCAGTTACCGTGAGGGCACCATATATTTT
TRBV4-1	.	TRBJ1-4	.	CASSQDGIREKLFF	TGCGCCAGCAGCCAAGATGGGATTCGTGAAAAACTGTTTTTT
TRBV6-5	once	TRBJ2-7	.	CASSEYSSYEQYF	TGTGCCAGCAGTGAATACAGCTCCTACGAGCAGTACTTC
TRBV6-1	.	TRBJ2-5	TRBD2	CASGSGTIQETQYF	TGTGCCAGCGGGAGCGGGACCATTCAAGAGACCCAGTACTTC
TRBV9	.	TRBJ1-2	.	CASRPSSGGYTF	TGTGCCAGCAGACCTTCTTCAGGGGGCTACACCTTC
TRBV18	.	TRBJ2-5	.	CASSPPGRQQETQYF	TGTGCCAGCTCACCACCGGGACGGCAACAAGAGACCCAGTACTTC
TRBV5-4	.	TRBJ2-2	.	CASSSQGSGELFF	TGTGCCAGCAGCTCACAGGGATCCGGGGAGCTGTTTTTT
TRBV5-1	.	TRBJ2-7	.	CATSPGGQSYEQYF	TGCGCCACCTCTCCCGGAGGTCAATCCTACGAGCAGTACTTC
TRBV7-8	few	TRBJ2-7	.	CASSFATAYEQYF	TGTGCCAGCAGCTTCGCCACAGCCTACGAGCAGTACTTC
TRBV15	.	TRBJ1-1	.	CATSRWGKGTPEAFF	TGTGCCACCAGCAGGTGGGGCAAGGGCACGCCTGAAGCTTTCTTT
TRBV5-4	.	TRBJ1-3	.	CASSFNQGRTGNTIYF	TGTGCCAGCAGCTTTAATCAGGGCAGAACTGGAAACACCATATATTTT
TRBV27	.	TRBJ2-3	TRBD2	CASSLVVSGGARDTQYF	TGTGCCAGCAGTTTAGTAGTTAGCGGGGGGGCTAGAGATACGCAGTATTTT
TRBV5-1	.	TRBJ1-5	.	CASSSIGGNQPQHF	TGTGCCAGCAGCTCGATAGGAGGCAATCAGCCCCAGCATTTT
TRBV4-1	.	TRBJ2-4	TRBD2	CASSQSGVAGAPLGIQYF	TGCGCCAGCAGCCAAAGTGGAGTAGCGGGGGCCCCCCTAGGCATTCAGTACTTC
TRBV14	.	TRBJ2-1	.	CASSQGLGLGDEQFF	TGTGCCAGCAGCCAAGGTTTAGGTTTAGGGGATGAGCAGTTCTTC
TRBV5-4	once	TRBJ2-2	.	CASSRTAFGELFF	TGTGCCAGCAGCAGGACTGCCTTCGGGGAGCTGTTTTTT
TRBV6-6	.	TRBJ2-1	TRBD2	CASSPFAGGSLEQFF	TGTGCCAGCAGTCCCTTTGCGGGGGGTTCCCTAGAGCAGTTCTTC
TRBV5-1	.	TRBJ1-2	.	CASSFGADLPYGYTF	TGCGCCAGCAGCTTCGGGGCGGATCTGCCCTATGGCTACACCTTC
TRBV18	.	TRBJ1-2	.	CASTNGGAKTFYGYTF	TGTGCCAGCACAAACGGGGGGGCGAAAACTTTCTATGGCTACACCTTC
TRBV5-4	.	TRBJ1-2	.	CASSLGQRQNYGYTF	TGTGCCAGCAGCTTGGGGCAGCGCCAAAACTATGGCTACACCTTC
TRBV14	.	TRBJ1-2	.	CASSQGGRNYGYTF	TGTGCCAGCAGCCAAGGCGGCCGGAACTATGGCTACACCTTC
TRBV7-2	.	TRBJ1-3	.	CASSSQEQGEGGNTIYF	TGTGCCAGCAGCTCCCAAGAACAGGGAGAAGGTGGAAACACCATATATTTT
TRBV5-4	.	TRBJ2-3	.	CASTLNGLVQYF	TGTGCCAGCACTTTAAATGGGCTAGTTCAGTATTTT